The 28 T cell receptor beta chains reported below all come from one sample, sequenced in a study of blood T cell repertoires in COVID-19. Profiling relied on immunoSEQ multiplex PCR, and the TCRdb table lists in-frame clones only, not all of them. The repertoire holds about 140,000 clones, with approximately 85% as singletons. The sample was peripheral blood. These receptors all stem from a man aged 50 to 60 with acute or convalescent COVID-19.

This chain uses TRBV6-6 with TRBJ2-1; D remains unclear. V was trimmed by 2 bases and J by 7 bases, leaving 9 bases between them. This CDR3 spans 13 amino acids. Germline loops: CDR1 MNHNY, CDR2 SVGAGI (reference sequence). The CDR3 sequence is CASSYAPRNEQFF. In DNA form, the CDR3 reads TGTGCCAGCAGTTACGCCCCTAGAAATGAGCAGTTCTTC.

The J gene is TRBJ1-1, the V gene TRBV5-1, with D perhaps TRBD1 (6 bases). The V end lost 4 bases, the J end lost 5 bases, and 15 bases lay between the germline ends. The CDR3 is 14 amino acids. Germline V CDR1 and CDR2: SGHRS, YFSETQ. For the CDR3, the DNA is TGCGCCAGCAGCAGGGACACCCCTGGGACTGAAGCTTTCTTT. This codes for CASSRDTPGTEAFF.

The chain has TRBV29-1 and TRBJ1-1, with D possibly TRBD1 on 5 matching bases. The germline V gene has CDR1 SQVTM and CDR2 ANQGSEA. The V end lost 5 bases, the J end lost 1 base, and 14 bases lay between the germline ends. The CDR3 has 14 residues. The DNA of the CDR3 is TGCAGCGTTAAGGCAGGACAAACGAACACTGAAGCTTTCTTT. Amino acids: CSVKAGQTNTEAFF.

This clone has a single count. The chain combines TRBV9 with TRBJ2-2, with 9 bases lining up with TRBD2. CDR1 is SGDLS and CDR2 is YYNGEE in the germline V gene. CDR3 size: 14 residues. J lost 8 bases, V lost 3 bases, and 5 bases had no gene match. As DNA, the CDR3 is TGTGCCAGCAGCGAATTAGCGGGAGCTGGGGAGCTGTTTTTT. Its protein is CASSELAGAGELFF.

The V gene is TRBV19, the J gene TRBJ2-1; tentatively, D is TRBD1 (6 bases). V was pared by 6 bases and J by 0 bases, with 9 bases between. The germline V gene has CDR1 LNHDA and CDR2 SQIVND (reference sequence). The CDR3 loop spans 14 amino acids. The CDR3 region has the DNA TGTGCCAGTAGGGACAGATACTCCTACAATGAGCAGTTCTTC. Protein sequence: CASRDRYSYNEQFF. Full variable domain (missing parts from reference TRBV19 and TRBJ2-1): DGGITQSPKYLFRKEGQNVTLSCEQNLNHDAMYWYRQDPGQGLRLIYYSQIVNDFQKGDIAEGYSVSREKKESFPLTVTSAQKNPTAFYLCASRDRYSYNEQFFGPGTRLTVL.

The V call is TRBV5-6, the J call TRBJ2-7; D gene ambiguous. The CDR3 covers 12 residues. The V and J ends lost 1 base and 5 bases respectively, with 7 bases between them. In germline, CDR1 is SGHDT, CDR2 YYEEEE. The chain's CDR3 is CASSLFTNEQYF. CDR3 sequence (DNA): TGTGCCAGCAGCTTGTTCACAAACGAGCAGTACTTC.

This chain links TRBV7-2 with TRBJ2-7; 8 nucleotides line up with TRBD2. Germline values: CDR1 SGHTA, CDR2 FQGNSA. The V and J ends lost 1 base and 1 base, in that order; junction bases with no gene match: 12. This CDR3 region has 18 residues. The CDR3 sequence: CASSLGLASGFISYEQYF. The CDR3 DNA follows: TGTGCCAGCAGCTTAGGTCTTGCTAGCGGGTTCATATCCTACGAGCAGTACTTC.

V and J are TRBV29-1 and TRBJ1-1; D call uncertain. Trimming took 7 bases from V and 2 from J, leaving 5 bases between them. Germline CDR1 is SQVTM and CDR2 is ANQGSEA. CDR3 size: 10 residues. In nucleotides, the CDR3 is TGCAGCGCCGTTAACACTGAAGCTTTCTTT. Translating it yields CSAVNTEAFF.

This clone has only one observation. The chain couples TRBV19 to TRBJ1-4; possible D gene TRBD1, 6 bases. Deletions cut 6 bases from V and 0 bases from J, with 11 bases between. The CDR3 sequence is 15 residues long. The germline gives CDR1 LNHDA, CDR2 SQIVND (reference sequence). CDR3 DNA sequence: TGTGCCAGTAGGGACAGACATGCAACTAATGAAAAACTGTTTTTT. It is translated as CASRDRHATNEKLFF.

The V call is TRBV6-2 or TRBV6-3, the J call TRBJ1-2; 7 bases are shared with TRBD1. The V gene's germline CDR1 is MNHEY and CDR2 SVGEGT. The CDR3 covers 17 residues. J lost 1 base, V lost 6 bases, and 14 bases had no gene match. As DNA, the CDR3 is TGTGCCAGCAGCCACCGGGACAGATCCAAGGGTAACTATGGCTACACCTTC. Amino acids: CASSHRDRSKGNYGYTF.

The chain joins TRBV12-3 or TRBV12-4 to TRBJ1-3; D gene unclear. V gave up 4 bases and J gave up 2 bases, with 3 bases separating them. The CDR3 spans 12 residues. CDR3 nucleotide sequence: TGTGCCAGCAGTTCCGCTGGAAACACCATATATTTT. Its translation is CASSSAGNTIYF.

This clone has more than one count but fewer than ten. V usage is TRBV18 and J usage is TRBJ1-5; D unresolved. Between the trimmed V and J ends, which lost 3 bases and 5 bases, there was a span of 5 bases. Germline CDR1 is KGHSH and CDR2 is LQKENI. The CDR3 has 12 residues. CDR3 amino acids: CASSPGDQPQHF. The CDR3 coding sequence is TGTGCCAGCTCACCGGGAGATCAGCCCCAGCATTTT.

This clone was counted only a few times. The chain couples TRBV28 to TRBJ2-2; D remains unclear. Trimming took off 9 bases at V and 2 bases at J, with 13 bases between the two ends. This CDR3 has 14 amino acids. In germline, CDR1 is MDHEN, CDR2 SYDVKM. CDR3 DNA sequence: TGTGCCAGTACACCTTCTCTTAACACCGGGGAGCTGTTTTTT. This gives the protein CASTPSLNTGELFF.

This rearrangement joins TRBV15 to TRBJ2-4, with D tentatively TRBD2 (6 bases). This CDR3 is 16 amino acids long. With 0 bases removed from V and 3 bases from J, the gap between germline ends came to 12 bases. Germline CDR1 is LNHNV and CDR2 is YYDKDF (reference sequence). CDR3 DNA sequence: TGTGCCACCAGCAGAGATATCGGGGGAGACAAAAACATTCAGTACTTC. It yields the protein CATSRDIGGDKNIQYF. Supplemented by reference TRBV15 and TRBJ2-4, the full variable domain reads DAMVIQNPRYQVTQFGKPVTLSCSQTLNHNVMYWYQQKSSQAPKLLFHYYDKDFNNEADTPDNFQSRRPNTSFCFLDIRSPGLGDTAMYLCATSRDIGGDKNIQYFGAGTRLSVL.

The chain couples TRBV11-3 to TRBJ1-4; no firm D call. V was shortened by 4 bases and J by 8 bases, with 14 bases between the two germline ends. Germline CDR1 SGHNT, CDR2 YENEEA. The CDR3 totals 14 residues. The CDR3, as DNA: TGTGCCAGCAGCTCCTCGAAGACAATAGAAAAACTGTTTTTT. Translated: CASSSSKTIEKLFF.

The chain couples TRBV30 to TRBJ2-1; TRBD2 matches 8 bases. Trimming cost V 0 bases and J 0 bases; bases outside gene matches: 7. The CDR3 contains 17 residues. The germline CDR1 and CDR2 sequences are GTSNPN and SVGIG (reference sequence). The CDR3 protein is CAWSVERGRSSYNEQFF. As DNA, the CDR3 is TGTGCCTGGAGTGTGGAGCGGGGGCGGAGCTCCTACAATGAGCAGTTCTTC.

This sequence joins TRBV19 and TRBJ2-5, with 9 bases that match TRBD2. CDR3 length equals 15 residues. V was clipped by 5 bases and J by 2 bases; unmatched bases: 6. Germline CDR1 is LNHDA and CDR2 is SQIVND (reference sequence). As DNA, the CDR3 is TGTGCCAGTAGTGTTCTAGCGGGACTTCAAGAGACCCAGTACTTC. Residues: CASSVLAGLQETQYF.

The chain joins TRBV5-4 to TRBJ2-1, with D hard to call. The CDR3 extends over 14 amino acids. From germline, CDR1 is SGHNT and CDR2 YYREEE (reference sequence). Trimming removed 2 bases at V and 7 bases at J, with 13 bases between. DNA for the CDR3: TGTGCCAGCAGCTTCCACGACACCTGGAATGAGCAGTTCTTC. Protein product: CASSFHDTWNEQFF. Combining the CDR3 with reference TRBV5-4 and TRBJ2-1 gives the whole variable domain ETGVTQSPTHLIKTRGQQVTLRCSSQSGHNTVSWYQQALGQGPQFIFQYYREEENGRGNFPPRFSGLQFPNYSSELNVNALELDDSALYLCASSFHDTWNEQFFGPGTRLTVL.

This sequence joins TRBV19 and TRBJ1-4; D not certain. Germline assignment: CDR1 LNHDA and CDR2 SQIVND (reference sequence). V was clipped by 3 bases and J by 5 bases, with 7 bases between them. The CDR3 is made up of 13 amino acids. CDR3 amino acids: CASSISGNEKLFF. CDR3 DNA sequence: TGTGCCAGTAGTATTTCGGGAAATGAAAAACTGTTTTTT.

The gene calls are TRBV5-6 and TRBJ2-7, with 7 bases lining up with TRBD1. Germline CDR1 and CDR2: SGHDT and YYEEEE. Germline trimming cut 4 bases from V and 2 bases from J; bases unmatched to any gene: 6. This CDR3 is built from 14 residues. For the CDR3, the DNA is TGTGCCAGCAGCCGACCGGGACAGACCTACGAGCAGTACTTC. Protein: CASSRPGQTYEQYF. Variable domain in full (rest from reference TRBV5-6 and TRBJ2-7): DAGVTQSPTHLIKTRGQQVTLRCSPKSGHDTVSWYQQALGQGPQFIFQYYEEEERQRGNFPDRFSGHQFPNYSSELNVNALLLGDSALYLCASSRPGQTYEQYFGPGTRLTVT.

In the case of this clone: The junction departs from germline at one end; a sequencing error may be responsible. The rearrangement joins TRBV5-4 to TRBJ1-1; maybe TRBD1 (6 bases). CDR1 and CDR2 from the germline V gene are SGHNT and YYREEE (reference sequence). The length of the CDR3 is 15 residues. CDR3 sequence: CASSLDWTANAEAFF. The CDR3 DNA follows: TGTGCCAGCAGCTTGGACTGGACAGCGAACGCTGAAGCTTTCTTT.

The rearrangement links TRBV14 to TRBJ1-1, with unresolved D. The V end lost 2 bases, the J end lost 6 bases, and 16 bases lay between the germline ends. CDR3 length equals 15 residues. Looked up from germline, CDR1 is SGHDN and CDR2 is FVKESK. The CDR3 spells CASSQKNPGEAEAFF. DNA for the CDR3: TGTGCCAGCAGCCAAAAAAATCCTGGGGAGGCTGAAGCTTTCTTT.

The chain uses TRBV11-3 and TRBJ1-4; D gene unclear. Germline CDR1 SGHNT, CDR2 YENEEA. CDR3 size: 12 residues. V dropped 5 bases and J dropped 8 bases, with 9 bases sitting between them. The CDR3 DNA reads as TGTGCCAGCAGCCCGGAGGGCGAAAAACTGTTTTTT. This gives the protein CASSPEGEKLFF.

The gene calls are TRBV2 and TRBJ1-4; possibly TRBD1 for D (6 bases). This CDR3 is 13 amino acids long. Between the trimmed V and J ends, which lost 5 bases and 5 bases, there was a span of 9 bases. Looked up from germline, CDR1 is SNHLY and CDR2 is FYNNEI. CDR3 sequence: CASSLDRNEKLFF. The CDR3 bases are TGTGCCAGCAGTTTGGACAGAAATGAAAAACTGTTTTTT.

The CDR3 here is CASSSWGRASGNEQFF. In DNA, the CDR3 is TGTGCCAGCAGCTCCTGGGGAAGGGCTAGCGGCAATGAGCAGTTCTTC. The genes are TRBV3-1 (or the pseudogene TRBV3-2) and TRBJ2-1, with 7 bases lining up with TRBD2. Looked up from germline, CDR1 is LGHDT and CDR2 is YNNKEL (reference sequence). CDR3 length equals 16 residues. The trim removed 5 bases at V and 6 bases at J, leaving 13 bases unmatched.

The V gene is TRBV6-5, the J gene TRBJ1-2; perhaps TRBD1 as D (6 bases). The V gene lost 7 bases and the J gene lost 3 bases, with 15 bases spanning the gap. Germline values: CDR1 MNHEY, CDR2 SVGAGI. The CDR3 contains 14 residues. The CDR3 DNA reads as TGTGCCAGCAAGCAACAGGGTTCCCACTATGGCTACACCTTC. It specifies CASKQQGSHYGYTF.

The rearrangement links TRBV20-1 to TRBJ2-1; 9 bases line up with TRBD2. Germline lookup yields CDR1 DFQATT and CDR2 SNEGSKA (reference sequence). V was pared by 3 bases and J by 5 bases, with 5 bases of the junction left unmatched. This CDR3 has 14 amino acids. This CDR3 reads CSASAIAGDNEQFF. For the CDR3, the DNA is TGCAGTGCTAGTGCCATAGCGGGAGACAATGAGCAGTTCTTC.

This chain links TRBV4-2 with TRBJ1-2; 7 positions match TRBD1. The CDR3 loop spans 15 amino acids. V dropped 6 bases and J dropped 3; count of bases not matched to a gene: 10. Germline values: CDR1 LGHNA, CDR2 YNFKEQ. This CDR3 is CASSHLRQGDYGYTF. CDR3 DNA: TGTGCCAGCAGTCATCTAAGACAGGGTGACTATGGCTACACCTTC.